A selection of T cell receptor beta chains follows, all from one sample in a study of blood T cell repertoires in COVID-19. TCRdb keeps only in-frame clones here, not all; method: immunoSEQ multiplex PCR. The sample has around 68,000 clones, 85% to 90% seen once. Sequencing was performed on peripheral blood. Receptors were obtained from a man aged 45-65 years with acute or convalescent COVID-19. Each CDR3 is given with its conserved first and last residue. The D gene is left open where the match is weak. The listing skips clone size in some rows; elsewhere it reads once, few, many or a size class.

clone_size: NA; j_call: TRBJ2-2; v_call: TRBV6-2/TRBV6-3; d_call: NA; cdr3_nt: TGTGCCAGCAGTCCGGGACACTCGAACACCGGGGAGCTGTTTTTT; cdr3_aa: CASSPGHSNTGELFF
clone_size: NA; j_call: TRBJ1-5; v_call: TRBV6-2/TRBV6-3; d_call: TRBD1; cdr3_nt: TGTGCCAGCAGTTACTTACAGGGGGCGTCTAGAAGCAATCAGCCCCAGCATTTT; cdr3_aa: CASSYLQGASRSNQPQHF
clone_size: NA; j_call: TRBJ1-4; v_call: TRBV24-1; d_call: NA; cdr3_nt: TGTGCCACTGCTGGGGGCCCGTATGAAAAACTGTTTTTT; cdr3_aa: CATAGGPYEKLFF
clone_size: once; j_call: TRBJ1-6; v_call: TRBV27; d_call: NA; cdr3_nt: TGTGCCAGCAGTTCAACGAGACAAAATAATTCACCCCTCCACTTT; cdr3_aa: CASSSTRQNNSPLHF
clone_size: NA; j_call: TRBJ2-3; v_call: TRBV11-3; d_call: NA; cdr3_nt: TGTGCCAGCAGCTTACAAGCACTGGCTGGAGGCACAGATACGCAGTATTTT; cdr3_aa: CASSLQALAGGTDTQYF
clone_size: NA; j_call: TRBJ2-3; v_call: TRBV11-2; d_call: TRBD2; cdr3_nt: TGTGCCAGCAGCCGATTGACTAGCGGCACTAGCACAGATACGCAGTATTTT; cdr3_aa: CASSRLTSGTSTDTQYF
clone_size: NA; j_call: TRBJ2-1; v_call: TRBV11-2; d_call: TRBD2; cdr3_nt: TGTGCCAGCAGCTCGACTAGCGGGCCCTACAATGAGCAGTTCTTC; cdr3_aa: CASSSTSGPYNEQFF
clone_size: NA; j_call: TRBJ2-2; v_call: TRBV18; d_call: TRBD2; cdr3_nt: TGTGCCAGCACACTAGCGGGAGGCACCGGGGAGCTGTTTTTT; cdr3_aa: CASTLAGGTGELFF
clone_size: once; j_call: TRBJ1-6; v_call: TRBV3-1/TRBV3-2; d_call: NA; cdr3_nt: TGTGCCAGCAGCCAAGATGATCAGGGAAATAATAATTCACCCCTCCACTTT; cdr3_aa: CASSQDDQGNNNSPLHF
clone_size: once; j_call: TRBJ1-6; v_call: TRBV6-5; d_call: NA; cdr3_nt: TGTGCCAGCAGTTACTCAGCATTAGGGGGGGGATCACCCCTCCACTTT; cdr3_aa: CASSYSALGGGSPLHF
clone_size: NA; j_call: TRBJ2-1; v_call: TRBV6-2/TRBV6-3; d_call: TRBD2; cdr3_nt: TGTGCCAGCAGTTACGCCGGACTAGCGGGTGAGCAGTTCTTC; cdr3_aa: CASSYAGLAGEQFF
clone_size: NA; j_call: TRBJ2-5; v_call: TRBV6-2/TRBV6-3; d_call: TRBD2; cdr3_nt: TGTGCCAGCAGTCCCCTTAGCGGGGGTTGGGGAGAGACCCAGTACTTC; cdr3_aa: CASSPLSGGWGETQYF
clone_size: NA; j_call: TRBJ2-2; v_call: TRBV19; d_call: NA; cdr3_nt: TGTGCCAGTAGTTGGTCGGAGGGAAACACCGGGGAGCTGTTTTTT; cdr3_aa: CASSWSEGNTGELFF
clone_size: NA; j_call: TRBJ1-1; v_call: TRBV10-1; d_call: TRBD1; cdr3_nt: TGCGCCAGCAGCCAGACAGGGTTTGGAGGCCCTGAAGCTTTCTTT; cdr3_aa: CASSQTGFGGPEAFF
clone_size: NA; j_call: TRBJ2-2; v_call: TRBV7-2; d_call: NA; cdr3_nt: TGTGCCAGCAGCTTAAAAGGGGAGGGGGTTTTAACCGGGGAGCTGTTTTTT; cdr3_aa: CASSLKGEGVLTGELFF
clone_size: NA; j_call: TRBJ1-5; v_call: TRBV10-3; d_call: NA; cdr3_nt: TGTGCCATCGGGGAAGGGGGGGTTCAGCCCCAGCATTTT; cdr3_aa: CAIGEGGVQPQHF
clone_size: NA; j_call: TRBJ1-5; v_call: TRBV2; d_call: TRBD1; cdr3_nt: TGTGCCAGCACCCCAGGGGGCTTGGGAAGTCAGCCCCAGCATTTT; cdr3_aa: CASTPGGLGSQPQHF